A single sample gave rise to the 8 T cell receptor beta chains below, sequenced in a study of T-cell reconstitution after alpha-beta-depleted transplantation in children. Library preparation (for TCRbeta) was performed with unique molecular identifiers. TCRdb independently ran MiXCR on the PCR reads; one entry per CDR3 protein. The sample lists approximately 800,000 distinct CDR3 sequences, around 17% seen once, with roughly 5% in the top ten. The starting material was PBMCs, mostly from graft donor cells, obtained 360 days after TCRalphabeta/CD19-depleted stem cell transplant. These receptors all stem from a male patient younger than 18 who had a stem cell transplant for acute lymphoblastic leukemia, so the T cells may come from the graft donor.

The rearrangement uses TRBV7-3 and TRBJ2-3, with D possibly matching TRBD2 (6 bases). The length of the CDR3 is 14 residues. CDR1 and CDR2 (germline): SGHTA, FQGTGA. Between the trimmed V and J ends, which lost 5 bases and 5 bases, there was a span of 14 bases. This CDR3 reads CASSQGLPLDTQYF. Written as DNA, the CDR3 is TGTGCCAGCAGCCAGGGACTTCCCTTAGATACGCAGTATTTT.

This clonotype was observed at least ten times. V and J are TRBV29-1 and TRBJ1-1; possibly TRBD1 for D (5 bases). The CDR3 sequence is 11 residues long. Trimming left V 4 bases short and J 6 bases short, with 9 bases between. From germline, CDR1 is SQVTM and CDR2 ANQGSEA. CDR3 residues: CSVARAAEAFF. In DNA, the CDR3 is TGCAGCGTTGCCAGGGCGGCTGAAGCTTTCTTT.

The table lists this clonotype with a few counts. The chain combines TRBV10-3 with TRBJ2-3; weak D call: TRBD2 (7 bases). The ends were cut back, 10 bases at V and 2 bases at J, with 19 bases in the middle. The CDR3 has 15 amino acids. Germline V gives CDR1 ENHRY, CDR2 SYGVKD. The CDR3 coding sequence is TGTGCCACCACGAGGGGGGGGACTACCACAGATACGCAGTATTTT. Translating gives CATTRGGTTTDTQYF.

J is TRBJ1-5 and V is TRBV7-3, with D perhaps TRBD1 (5 bases). The CDR3 extends over 13 amino acids. CDR1 and CDR2 from the germline V gene are SGHTA and FQGTGA. V was pared by 5 bases and J by 7 bases, with 12 bases between. This CDR3 reads CASSSRVDQPQHF. As DNA, the CDR3 is TGTGCCAGCAGCAGCAGGGTAGACCAGCCCCAGCATTTT.

The V call is TRBV4-2, the J call TRBJ2-3, with TRBD1 matching over 7 bases. Germline CDR1 and CDR2: LGHNA and YNFKEQ. This CDR3 is built from 17 residues. Germline trimming cut 4 bases from V and 2 bases from J; bases unmatched to any gene: 12. DNA of the CDR3: TGTGCCAGCAGCCTGCAAGAGGGGACAGTCTTCACAGATACGCAGTATTTT. Translated: CASSLQEGTVFTDTQYF.

The V gene is TRBV20-1, the J gene TRBJ2-1; 10 bases match TRBD2. CDR3 size: 24 residues. V dropped 3 bases and J dropped 1; count of bases not matched to a gene: 30. Germline loops: CDR1 DFQATT, CDR2 SNEGSKA (reference sequence). The CDR3 DNA reads TGCAGTGCTAGTCTCCGTTTGGGGGGGAGCGGGAGGGCCTTATTCCTTCGTTCCTACAATGAGCAGTTCTTC. The encoded protein is CSASLRLGGSGRALFLRSYNEQFF.

This CDR3 is CASSYRVGAGGDTDTQYF. The CDR3 nucleotides read TGTGCCAGCAGTTACAGAGTGGGAGCGGGAGGAGACACAGATACGCAGTATTTT. The rearrangement joins TRBV6-2 or TRBV6-3 to TRBJ2-3; 9 bases agree with TRBD2. Germline V gene lookup returns CDR1 MNHEY and CDR2 SVGEGT. Trimming removed 2 bases from V and 2 bases from J; junction bases left unmatched: 11. The CDR3 extends over 18 amino acids.

The CDR3: CSAGGTSGNTGELFF. The DNA of the CDR3 is TGCAGTGCTGGCGGGACTAGCGGAAACACCGGGGAGCTGTTTTTT. The chain links TRBV20-1 to TRBJ2-2; TRBD2 aligns across 11 bases. Germline CDR1 and CDR2: DFQATT and SNEGSKA (reference sequence). The length of the CDR3 is 15 residues. J lost 2 bases, V lost 5 bases, and 4 bases had no gene match.